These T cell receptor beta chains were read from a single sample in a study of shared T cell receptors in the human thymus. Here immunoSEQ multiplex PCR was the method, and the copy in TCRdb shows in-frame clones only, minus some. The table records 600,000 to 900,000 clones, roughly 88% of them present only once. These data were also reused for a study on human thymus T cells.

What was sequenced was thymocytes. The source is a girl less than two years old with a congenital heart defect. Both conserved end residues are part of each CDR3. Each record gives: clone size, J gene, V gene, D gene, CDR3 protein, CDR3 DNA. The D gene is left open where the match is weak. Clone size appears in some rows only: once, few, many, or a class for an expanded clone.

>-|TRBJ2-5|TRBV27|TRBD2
CASSLGAGGLQETQYF
TGTGCCAGCAGTTTAGGGGCGGGGGGGCTTCAGGAGACCCAGTACTTC
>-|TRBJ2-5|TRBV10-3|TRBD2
CAIGRAGDFQGETQYF
TGTGCCATCGGTCGAGCGGGGGATTTTCAGGGCGAGACCCAGTACTTC
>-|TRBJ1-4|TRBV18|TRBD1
CASADRDRESNEKLFF
TGTGCCAGCGCCGACCGGGACAGGGAGTCTAATGAAAAACTGTTTTTT
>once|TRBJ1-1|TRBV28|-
CASSPQRTEAFF
TGTGCCAGCAGCCCTCAGCGCACTGAAGCTTTCTTT
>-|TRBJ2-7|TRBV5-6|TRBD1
CASSSDRGCEQYF
TGTGCCAGCAGCTCGGACAGGGGGTGCGAGCAGTACTTC
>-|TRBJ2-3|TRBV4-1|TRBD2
CASSQNPGTSGGHYSTDTQYF
TGCGCCAGCAGCCAAAACCCCGGGACTAGCGGGGGGCACTATAGCACAGATACGCAGTATTTT
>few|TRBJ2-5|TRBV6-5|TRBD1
CASTTQGSQTQYF
TGTGCCAGCACTACACAGGGGAGTCAGACCCAGTACTTC
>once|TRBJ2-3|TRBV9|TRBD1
CASSVNPGGFTDTQYF
TGTGCCAGCAGCGTAAACCCAGGGGGTTTTACAGATACGCAGTATTTT
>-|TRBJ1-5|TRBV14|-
CASSGRGRNQPQHF
TGTGCCAGCAGCGGGAGGGGACGCAATCAGCCCCAGCATTTT
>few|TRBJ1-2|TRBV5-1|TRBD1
CASSFVGQGVGGYTF
TGCGCCAGCAGCTTCGTCGGGCAGGGGGTTGGAGGCTACACCTTC
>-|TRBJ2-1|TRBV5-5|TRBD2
CASSLDLLAAQFF
TGTGCCAGCAGCTTGGACCTTCTAGCGGCGCAGTTCTTC
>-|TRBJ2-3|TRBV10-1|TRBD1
CASSDGQGPTDTQYF
TGCGCCAGCAGTGATGGACAGGGACCCACAGATACGCAGTATTTT
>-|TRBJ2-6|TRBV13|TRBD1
CASSPLAGGANSGANVLTF
TGTGCCAGCAGCCCCTTGGCAGGGGGCGCAAATTCTGGGGCCAACGTCCTGACTTTC
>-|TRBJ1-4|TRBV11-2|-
CASSLDGGSVYEKLFF
TGTGCCAGCAGCTTAGACGGCGGCAGTGTTTATGAAAAACTGTTTTTT
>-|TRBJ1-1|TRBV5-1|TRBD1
CASSLAGTGWSDTEAFF
TGCGCCAGCAGCTTGGCAGGGACAGGGTGGTCGGACACTGAAGCTTTCTTT
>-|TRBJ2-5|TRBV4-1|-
CASSRLRPQGQETQYF
TGCGCCAGCAGCCGCTTGAGGCCGCAGGGGCAAGAGACCCAGTACTTC
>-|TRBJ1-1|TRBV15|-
CATSRDRPLRRRNTEAFF
TGTGCCACCAGCAGAGATCGTCCGCTTCGAAGGAGAAACACTGAAGCTTTCTTT
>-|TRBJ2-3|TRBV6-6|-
CASSYSGSTDTQYF
TGTGCCAGCAGTTACTCGGGCAGCACAGATACGCAGTATTTT
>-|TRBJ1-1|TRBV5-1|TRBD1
CASSSAGGGEAFF
TGCGCCAGCAGCTCCGCAGGGGGCGGGGAAGCTTTCTTT
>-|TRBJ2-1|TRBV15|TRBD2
CATSSRSGSSYNEQFF
TGTGCCACCAGCAGTCGTAGCGGGAGCTCCTACAATGAGCAGTTCTTC
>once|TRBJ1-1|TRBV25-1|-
CASSESNRPPPHTEAFF
TGTGCCAGCAGTGAATCTAACAGGCCGCCCCCGCACACTGAAGCTTTCTTT
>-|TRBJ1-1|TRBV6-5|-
CASISGELGTEAFF
TGTGCCAGCATTTCAGGGGAATTGGGCACTGAAGCTTTCTTT
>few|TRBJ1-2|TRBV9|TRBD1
CASSVVDSGTGDTHNYGYTF
TGTGCCAGCAGCGTCGTCGACTCCGGGACAGGGGACACGCATAACTATGGCTACACCTTC
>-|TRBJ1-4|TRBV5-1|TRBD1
CASSPPNDRAKQKLFF
TGCGCCAGCAGCCCCCCGAACGACAGGGCAAAGCAAAAACTGTTTTTT
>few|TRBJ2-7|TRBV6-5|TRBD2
CASSRGLVTNEQYF
TGTGCCAGCAGTAGAGGACTAGTTACTAACGAGCAGTACTTC
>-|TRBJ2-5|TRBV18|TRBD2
CASSERRGGQETQYF
TGTGCCAGCTCAGAACGCCGGGGGGGCCAAGAGACCCAGTACTTC
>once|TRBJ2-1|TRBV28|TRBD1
CASSFPRGWPRSYNEQFF
TGTGCCAGCAGCTTCCCCAGGGGGTGGCCCCGCTCCTACAATGAGCAGTTCTTC
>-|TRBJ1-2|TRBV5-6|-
CASSPEKIKGNYGYTF
TGTGCCAGCAGCCCGGAAAAAATAAAGGGGAACTATGGCTACACCTTC
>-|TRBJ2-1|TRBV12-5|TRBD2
CASGHNPGGGAYNEQFF
TGTGCTAGTGGTCACAACCCAGGCGGGGGGGCCTACAATGAGCAGTTCTTC
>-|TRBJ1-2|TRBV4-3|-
CASSQERGMVRTSYGYTF
TGCGCCAGCAGCCAAGAAAGAGGGATGGTCAGAACCAGCTATGGCTACACCTTC
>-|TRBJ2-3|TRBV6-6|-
CASSSTGYPTDTQYF
TGTGCCAGCAGTTCTACAGGGTACCCCACAGATACGCAGTATTTT
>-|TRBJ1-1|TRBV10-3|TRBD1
CAISDSGQGMNTEAFF
TGTGCCATCAGTGATTCCGGACAGGGGATGAACACTGAAGCTTTCTTT
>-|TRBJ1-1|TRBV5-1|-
CASSSSLRDTEAFF
TGCGCCAGCAGCTCGAGTCTGCGGGACACTGAAGCTTTCTTT
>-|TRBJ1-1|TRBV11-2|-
CASSTGQLVPVPNTEAFF
TGTGCCAGCAGCACCGGACAGTTGGTTCCGGTCCCAAACACTGAAGCTTTCTTT
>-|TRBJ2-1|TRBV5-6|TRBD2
CASSRPLAGGDTNEQFF
TGTGCCAGCAGCCGCCCACTAGCGGGGGGAGACACCAATGAGCAGTTCTTC
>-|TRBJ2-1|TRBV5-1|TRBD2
CASSLVARGRTSYNEQFF
TGCGCCAGCAGCTTGGTAGCGCGGGGGAGAACTTCCTACAATGAGCAGTTCTTC